This T cell receptor beta chain derives from a study of blood T cell repertoires in COVID-19. About the research overall: Samples of COVID-19 (acute and convalescent) were obtained from the United States, Italy and Spain. T cells, B-cell-depleted T cells, or PBMCs supplied cDNA or gDNA.

This clone has only one observation. Germline V gene lookup returns CDR1 SGHNT and CDR2 YYREEE (reference sequence). The CDR3 totals 16 residues. V lost 5 bases and J lost 2; bases outside the gene matches: 8. Under the authors' procedure: Amplified reference gene primers provided the basis for estimating nucleated cell counts. Data came from immunoSEQ multiplex PCR; TCRdb stores just in-frame clones and leaves some out. V, J and clone size are taken as reported in that table, and D and trimming were inferred from the DNA itself. The sample includes more than 150,000 clones, approximately 87% of them seen just once.

This sequence was found in a middle-aged man with active or convalescent COVID-19. The chain is built from TRBV5-4 and TRBJ2-3; 10 nucleotides match TRBD2. What was sequenced was peripheral blood. CDR3 sequence (DNA): TGTGCCAGCAGTTCACTTAGCGGGGGGACCACAGATACGCAGTATTTT. This translates into CASSSLSGGTTDTQYF.